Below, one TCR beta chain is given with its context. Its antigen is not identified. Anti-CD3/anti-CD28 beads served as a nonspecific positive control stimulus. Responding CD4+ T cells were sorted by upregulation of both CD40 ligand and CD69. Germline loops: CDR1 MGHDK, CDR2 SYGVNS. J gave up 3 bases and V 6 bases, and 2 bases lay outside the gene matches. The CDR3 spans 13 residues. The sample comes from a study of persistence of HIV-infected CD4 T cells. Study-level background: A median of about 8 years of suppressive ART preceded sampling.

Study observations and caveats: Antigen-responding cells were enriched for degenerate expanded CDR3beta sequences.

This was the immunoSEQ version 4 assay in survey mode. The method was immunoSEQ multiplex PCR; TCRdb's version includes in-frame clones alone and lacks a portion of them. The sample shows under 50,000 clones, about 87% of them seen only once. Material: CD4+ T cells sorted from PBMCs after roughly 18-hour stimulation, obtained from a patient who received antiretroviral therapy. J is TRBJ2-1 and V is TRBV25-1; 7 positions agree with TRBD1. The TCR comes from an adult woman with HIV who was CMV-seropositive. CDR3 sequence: CASSGTVYNEQFF. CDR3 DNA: TGTGCCAGCAGCGGGACAGTCTACAATGAGCAGTTCTTC.